This T cell receptor beta chain stems from a study of shared clonotypes between healthy human individuals. In the study overall: Researchers assigned three CD4 naive, three CD4 memory, two CD8 naive and one CD8 memory plate to each donor.

It was CD45RO-negative cells, positively selected for CCR7, that made up naive CD8 cells, with terminally differentiated effector memory CD45RA+ cells excluded. General study findings and limits: Larger estimated richness was generally seen in naive subsets than in memory subsets. Tissues were not sampled, only blood, and their repertoires likely differ.

Concerning this clone itself: Its target is unknown.

Source study methods: Because ImmunoSEQ provided only junction sequences with no quality scores, the filtering differed. Assay used: immunoSEQ multiplex PCR; TCRdb lists only in-frame clones, some missing. That table is the source of V, J and clone size, and D and trimming were worked out from the DNA. The sample lists roughly 2.1 million clones, approximately 94% occurring once. The sample consisted of naive CD8+ T cells from PBMCs. This TCR came from a young man in good health. Some clones in this sample may be carry-over from other donors' samples.

The CDR3 nucleotides are TGTGCCAGCAGCCGGAGGGAGAGCTACAATGAGCAGTTCTTC. Amino acids: CASSRRESYNEQFF. The rearrangement joins TRBV21-1 to TRBJ2-1; the D segment call TRBD2 is taken from the table without a DNA check. TRBV21-1 constitutes a pseudogene. The CDR3 extends over 14 amino acids.